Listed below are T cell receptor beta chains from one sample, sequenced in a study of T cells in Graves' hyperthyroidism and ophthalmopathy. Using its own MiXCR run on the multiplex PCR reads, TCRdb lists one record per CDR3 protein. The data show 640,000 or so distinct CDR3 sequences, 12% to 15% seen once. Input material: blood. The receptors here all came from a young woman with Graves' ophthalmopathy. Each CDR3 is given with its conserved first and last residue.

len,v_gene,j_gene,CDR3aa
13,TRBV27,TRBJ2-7,CASSLAGNSEQYF
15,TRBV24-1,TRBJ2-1,CATSDWGRDYNEQFF
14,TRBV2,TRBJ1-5,CASRGDRINQPQHF
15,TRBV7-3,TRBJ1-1,CASSPVGQGQTEAFF
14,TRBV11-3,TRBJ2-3,CASSSPRFTDTQYF
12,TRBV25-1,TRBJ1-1,CASSGSRQEAFF
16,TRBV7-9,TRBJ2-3,CASSSLDRPRTDTQYF
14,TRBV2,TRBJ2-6,CASIVESGANVLTF
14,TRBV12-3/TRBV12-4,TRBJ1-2,CASSSGTAHYGYTF
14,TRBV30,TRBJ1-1,CAWSEGHENTEAFF
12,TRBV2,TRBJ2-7,CASSGPTNEQYF
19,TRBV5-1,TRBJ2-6,CASSLGAITGNSGANVLTF
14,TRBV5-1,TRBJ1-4,CASSFVGRDEKLFF
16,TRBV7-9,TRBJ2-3,CASSLDPSGTADTQYF
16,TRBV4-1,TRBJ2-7,CASSQDLGAGTYEQYF
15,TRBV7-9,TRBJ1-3,CASSLRSGFGNTIYF
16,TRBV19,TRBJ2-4,CASSIGRLALENIQYF
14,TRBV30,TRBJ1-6,CAWGPGQGPSPLHF
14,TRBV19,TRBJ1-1,CASSIGLEVTEAFF
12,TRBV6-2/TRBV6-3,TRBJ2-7,CASRDERYEQYF
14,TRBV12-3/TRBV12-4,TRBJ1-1,CASSLKGGRTEAFF
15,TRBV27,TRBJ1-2,CASSLAVTGNYGYTF
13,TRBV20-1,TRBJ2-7,CSAPRAGEPEQYF
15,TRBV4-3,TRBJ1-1,CASSQENGGDTEAFF
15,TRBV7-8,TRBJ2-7,CASSSSSGRSYEQYF
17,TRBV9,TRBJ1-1,CASSATGALGLNTEAFF
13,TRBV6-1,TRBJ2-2,CASSDMPFGELFF
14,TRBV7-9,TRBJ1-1,CASSYDNLNTEAFF
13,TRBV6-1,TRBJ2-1,CASRSQMGRVQFF
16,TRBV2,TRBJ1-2,CASSAPMRGGEIGYTF
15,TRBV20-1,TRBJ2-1,CSAREGLAAYNEQFF
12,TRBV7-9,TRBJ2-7,CASGTSEYEQYF
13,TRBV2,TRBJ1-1,CAIWRMRNTEAFF
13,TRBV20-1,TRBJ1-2,CSATTGESYGYTF
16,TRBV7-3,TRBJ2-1,CASSLTGLAGLDEQFF
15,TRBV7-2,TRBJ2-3,CASSRATSGTDTQYF
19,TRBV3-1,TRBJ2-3,CASSHPNNLGGAFGDTQYF
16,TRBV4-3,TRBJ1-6,CASSLDRQGINSPLHF
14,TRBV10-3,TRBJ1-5,CAIRGDRVDQPQHF
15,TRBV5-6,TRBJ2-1,CASSFGTRGQNEQFF
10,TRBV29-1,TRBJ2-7,CSARTSEQYF
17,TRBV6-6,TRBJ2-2,CASSYPPGLAGTGELFF
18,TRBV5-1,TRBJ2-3,CASSQGTSGSSRTDTQYF
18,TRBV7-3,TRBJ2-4,CASSLGARTGVAKNTQYF
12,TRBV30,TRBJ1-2,CAWSKGGYGYTF
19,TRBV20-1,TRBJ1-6,CSARRPTGDRSSYNSPLHF